This T cell receptor (beta chain) was captured by sequencing in a study of cytomegalovirus exposure and HLA in healthy donors (dated by TCRdb to the late 2010s). With respect to the entire study: In an earlier analysis of roughly 590 of the donors, around 300 Gb of sequence data and 90 million to 120 million unique TCR beta sequences from 180 million or so T cells were reported. In a later analysis, previously published TCR beta repertoires from 666 donors were re-analyzed and high-resolution HLA genotyping was added so that TCR occurrence patterns could be studied. Four to six DR-DQ haplotypes were handled as single units for association and clustering, since linkage in the cohort was strong. Among the roughly 380 genotyped donors, 81% belonged to the genetic ancestry cluster associated with self-reported Caucasian donors. Among 398 genotyped donors of the cohort, an average of approximately 240,000 unique TCR beta nucleotide sequences were sequenced per donor, 15% to 20% of them non-productive. The aim of the study was to test whether cataloging public T cell receptors could identify signatures of past pathogen exposure. HLA typing covered class I and class II loci at four-digit resolution. Donor age, sex, ethnicity and CMV serostatus were collected together with the repertoire data. The study used immunosequencing to profile the T cell repertoires of more than 650 subjects and linked those repertoires to cytomegalovirus serostatus. Every repertoire in the discovery cohort had been generated on one and the same sequencing platform. About 280 gigabases of sequencing data and 78 million or so unique TCR sequences were included in an early release covering about 700 HLA-typed donors. Rather than using new phenotypic data, the later analysis identified candidate immune exposures from TCR beta sequences and from how often those sequences occurred across donors. To decide whether each TCR beta V gene segment behaved as functional or pseudogenic, an earlier analysis of approximately 590 of the donors relied on high-throughput TCR beta sequencing. High-throughput TCR immunosequencing, statistical association of individual TCRs with disease status, and machine learning were combined to predict cytomegalovirus infection status. In a later genetic analysis, genome-wide SNP genotypes for about 65% of the roughly 700 donors were used, and that subset was treated as a discovery cohort. In addition to the first cohort of roughly 700 subjects, a separate validation cohort of 100 to 150 different subjects was used. The number of typed donors differed by locus: 629-630 for A, B, C, DRB1 and DQB1; some 500 for DQA1; fewer than 610 for DPA1; and some 450 for DPB1.

What the work shows at the level of the full study, not this receptor alone: The classifier was reported to diagnose cytomegalovirus status with high specificity and sensitivity in both the original and validation cohorts. CMV serostatus was the only immune exposure information available for the cohort. A later analysis associated 16,951 TCR beta sequences with specific HLA alleles at a false discovery rate of 0.05. According to a later genetic analysis, donors in an Asian-associated ancestry cluster had fewer N-insertions in productive TCRs than the approximately 610-donor mean. Several of the top co-occurrence clusters appeared to be linked to parvovirus B19, influenza, CMV and Epstein-Barr virus, according to a later analysis. The study listed 164 TCR beta chains as associated with cytomegalovirus. Most TCR sequences were seen in very few donors, while some public TCRs were found in many individuals. The authors suggested that the approach could potentially be extended to other disease states and immunological phenotypes. Assigning TCR associations to individual alleles was difficult when HLA alleles, especially DR and DQ, strongly co-occurred. A group of highly shared sequence variants was considered likely to be a technical artifact of the sequencing pipeline. Linkage disequilibrium might explain the correlated functional status among segregating V segments, but an unknown experimental factor could not be excluded. Some IMGT-functional V segments, including TRBV6-2 and TRBV6-3, could not be distinguished by the 87-base-pair reads and were therefore excluded. Most CMV-associated TCR beta chains appeared to be HLA-restricted in a later analysis, and the HLA associations seemed to be driven largely by CMV exposure. V-gene and J-gene trimming of TCR beta chains was associated with a missense DCLRE1C variant in a later genetic analysis, and the association was replicated in an independent cohort. Because counts were too low, about 18 rarely observed V segments, including chromosome 9 orphons, were excluded from the earlier analysis of several hundred of the donors. HLA typing was unavailable for some donors at each locus, so association tests used only the typed subset. A later analysis found that TCR association rates varied across HLA loci, with DRB1 alleles showing the most associated TCRs and HLA-C alleles the fewest. The cohort was sequenced for TCR beta chains only, and without alpha or paired-chain data the features that could be detected were limited. A further reported finding was that TCR beta sequences accurately predicted the HLA-A and HLA-B alleles for most subjects in the first cohort. Compared with equally common non-associated chains, HLA-associated TCR beta chains in a later analysis were more clonally expanded and had lower generation probabilities. An earlier analysis of approximately 500 of the donors showed that most TCR beta V segments appeared in productive rearrangements either about 87% or about 30% of the time, which broadly matched IMGT annotations. Roughly uniform sequencing depth across donors was assumed in presence/absence analyses, although this assumption may not hold. A few of the identified cytomegalovirus-associated TCR beta chains were confirmed in vitro to be specific for cytomegalovirus antigens.

Trimming accounts for 2 bases at V and 3 bases at J, while the number of junction bases matched to no gene is 8. The germline V gene supplies CDR1 SGDLS and CDR2 YYNGEE. The CDR3, from cysteine to phenylalanine, totals 15 residues. Kept here is only the CDR3 DNA, which spans 45 bases and is read in frame from base 1. Comments on this clone: Its target antigen remains unknown. The sample holds no much larger clone one base away, and base qualities are not on file.

In total, approximately 690 healthy bone marrow donors made up the cohort. All cohort members were sampled while nominally healthy, although unrecorded immune exposures were likely present. The donor was CMV seronegative and belonged to the group of 352 seronegative cohort members. Each donor provided a peripheral blood sample, and peripheral blood mononuclear cells were used for TCR beta sequencing. Genomic DNA was extracted from the blood cell samples with the Qiagen DNeasy Blood Extraction Kit. Library generation was performed with the immunoSEQ multiplex PCR assay. For the multiplex PCR, a mixture combining 60 forward primers for TCR Vbeta segments and 13 reverse primers for TCR Jbeta segments was used. A multiplex PCR assay on genomic DNA amplified the CDR3 region of rearranged TCR beta genes. The Illumina HiSeq System was used to sequence the amplified TCR beta libraries as 87-base-pair reads. Per the authors' processing: A later analysis tallied 75 million to 85 million unique TCR beta chains across the 550 to 850 repertoires, and roughly 11 million of those chains were shared by two or more donors. To remove PCR and sequencing errors, raw reads were error-corrected and collapsed into unique sequences using a nearest-neighbor algorithm that merged closely related sequences. V, D and J gene segments were assigned by aligning CDR3 sequences to IMGT reference sequences. For a sequence to be retained, a match of at least six nucleotides was required to both a V gene segment and a J gene segment. Rearrangements were called productive when the CDR3 lacked stop codons and stayed in frame with V and J; all others were non-productive. CDR3 was defined by IMGT convention, running from the second conserved V-encoded cysteine to the conserved J-encoded phenylalanine. In an earlier analysis of more than 550 of the donors, sequences lacking an unambiguous match to a single V gene segment were excluded. In an earlier analysis of 587 of the donors, V segments were called functional above 56.7% productive rearrangements and were called segregating when the between-donor standard deviation exceeded 5%. A statistical classification framework was built for diagnosing cytomegalovirus status from the catalog of TCR beta chain sequences. In a later analysis, TCR nucleotide sequences were compared against IMGT/GENE-DB human TR gene sequences so that V and J genes could be assigned. The TCRdist pipeline was used in a later analysis to assign CDR3 sequences and most-parsimonious VDJ recombination scenarios. A later analysis defined each TCR beta chain by its CDR3 amino acid sequence plus V-gene family, and excluded reads lacking a unique V-gene family. As a way to deal with suspected cross-contamination and a sequencing artifact, a later analysis dropped roughly 600 nucleotide sequences that were highly shared and had low generation probability. In a later analysis, a clonal expansion index was calculated for each public chain from normalized within-repertoire ranks of inferred template counts. In a later analysis, generation probabilities were computed using a VDJ recombination model fitted to out-of-frame rearrangements, and the results were checked against IGoR. In a later analysis, hypergeometric tests were used to score TCR-TCR, TCR-HLA and TCR-CMV co-occurrence, with a repertoire-size bias correction applied to TCR pairs. A later analysis estimated false discovery rates by permuting HLA or CMV assignments 20 times. In a later analysis, co-occurring TCRs were grouped with DBSCAN, and TCRdist sequence similarity was added when clustering was performed within HLA-allele-positive subsets. Co-occurrence clustering excluded repertoires with fewer than 30,000 or more than 120,000 public chains, plus five with anomalous nucleotide sharing. TCRdb mirrors the immuneACCESS table, restricted to in-frame sequences. Some clones are absent from its copies; in checked studies, under half trace to an unresolved V gene, and the reason for the others is unknown. Clone size and the V and J calls come from that table; the DNA yielded D and trimming. The sample table holds about 140,000 clones, of which 60% to 80% were seen once. The ten largest clones take up around 1.5% of the sample.

This receptor was obtained from a female donor in good health and CMV-seronegative. The sequence links TRBV9 to TRBJ2-7, and TRBD1 matches 7 of the central bases. Sequenced input: PBMCs. The nucleotides read TGTGCCAGCAGCGTGCGCGAGTCAGGGGGCTACGAGCAGTACTTC. Protein translation: CASSVRESGGYEQYF.